Listed here is a single T cell receptor (beta chain). Its antigen is unknown. No much larger clone is present one base from it, and per-base qualities are unavailable. Collaborating institutions collected whole blood in K2EDTA tubes following their own protocols. Collaborator samples were shipped for TCRbeta analysis as frozen whole blood, isolated PBMCs, or DNA extracted from either sample type. These data originate in a study of blood T cell repertoires in COVID-19 (dated by TCRdb to about 2020). With regard to the full study: Samples from collaborators originated in the United States, Italy and Spain and spanned both the acute and convalescent phases of COVID-19. The sample metadata nearly always contained a de-identified subject ID, COVID-19 status, age in years and sex. The samples were drawn from two sources: the first 160 participants of the ongoing ImmuneRACE study, and 1,254 subjects contributed by 6 global collaborators. The prospective study material was composed of cDNA or gDNA derived from T cells, B-cell-depleted T cells, or PBMCs. Subjects who had been exposed to COVID-19, were actively infected with it, or had recovered from it provided the deeply sampled blood TCRbeta repertoires that made up the dataset. The repertoires were made available in a free public database intended to serve as a resource for research on the immune response to SARS-CoV-2. HLA class I and class II types, where available, came from metadata supplied by the sample provider rather than from assay-based typing.

Via the germline V gene, CDR1 is MNHEY and CDR2 SVGEGT. The CDR3 has 19 amino acids, counting the end cysteine and phenylalanine. The DNA shown is the 57-base CDR3, in frame from base 1. For this chain, trimming is 0 bases at the V end and 1 base at the J end, and the number of junction bases without a gene match is 11. TCRbeta CDR3 regions were amplified from genomic DNA by means of the immunoSEQ Assay, a bias-controlled multiplex PCR. On the study's bioinformatics: The number of nucleated cells in each sample was estimated by amplification of reference gene primers within the assay. To quantify the absolute abundance of each unique TCRbeta CDR3 rearrangement, sequence reads were collapsed and filtered. For each sample, productive Simpson clonality was calculated as the square root of Simpson's diversity index over productive rearrangements. As stored in TCRdb, this immuneACCESS dataset retains in-frame rearrangements with V and J assigned. A fraction of the clones does not appear; measured against another copy, unresolved V genes explain less than half of the discrepancy, and the remainder lacks a known reason. V, J and clone size were drawn from that table, and D and trimming were deduced from the DNA. Within this sample are around 320,000 clones, with about nine tenths of them counted one time only. The top ten hold less than 2.5% of the sample.

Overall results and qualifications from the work: Clinical and demographic metadata were provided uncurated, with the amount varying by source and participant.

The sequence links TRBV6-2 or TRBV6-3 to TRBJ1-5; TRBD1 lines up with 8 middle nucleotides. The receptor comes from a man aged 18 to 29 with active or convalescent COVID-19. The specimen sequenced was peripheral blood. Here is the DNA: TGTGCCAGCAGTTACTCGCCCGTGACAGGGGTTATCAGCAATCAGCCCCAGCATTTT. This codes for CASSYSPVTGVISNQPQHF.